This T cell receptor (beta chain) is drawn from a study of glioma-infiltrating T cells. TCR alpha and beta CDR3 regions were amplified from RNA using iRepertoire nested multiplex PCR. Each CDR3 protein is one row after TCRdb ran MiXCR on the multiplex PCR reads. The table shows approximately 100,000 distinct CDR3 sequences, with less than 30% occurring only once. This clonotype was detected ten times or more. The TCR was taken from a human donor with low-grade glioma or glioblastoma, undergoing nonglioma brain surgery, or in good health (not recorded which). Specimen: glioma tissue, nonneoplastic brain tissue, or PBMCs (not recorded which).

This CDR3 reads CASSPQGSFNEQFF. For the CDR3, the DNA is TGTGCCAGCAGCCCCCAAGGTAGTTTCAATGAGCAGTTCTTC. The gene calls are TRBV7-3 and TRBJ2-1, with D uncertain. This CDR3 contains 14 residues. Germline V CDR1 and CDR2: SGHTA, FQGTGA. With 5 bases removed from V and 6 bases from J, the gap between germline ends came to 14 bases.